The clone carrying this TCR beta chain was observed at least ten times. This record belongs to a study of T-cell memory formation after mild COVID-19. From 5'RACE with constant-segment primers came TCR alpha and TCR beta cDNA libraries that carried sample barcodes and UMIs. TCRdb used MiXCR to reprocess the 5' RACE reads, holding one entry per CDR3 protein. The table shows more than 110,000 distinct CDR3 sequences, with roughly 13% occurring only once. The CDR3 loop spans 16 amino acids. V was pared by 0 bases and J by 1 base, with 13 bases between. CDR1 and CDR2 from the germline V gene are DFQATT and SNEGSKA (reference sequence).

The rearrangement uses TRBV20-1 and TRBJ1-3; a weak D match, TRBD1 (5 bases). Sequenced sample: PBMCs or a T cell subset sorted from them (not recorded which). The sequence was collected from an adult woman who had mild COVID-19 (a few samples of this study predate the infection). Cell type and time point are not known. CDR3 in DNA: TGCAGTGCTAGAGAAGATCAGGGTTTATCTGGAAACACCATATATTTT. This encodes CSAREDQGLSGNTIYF.